Listed below are T cell receptor beta chains from one sample, sequenced in a study of T-cell memory formation after mild COVID-19. TCRdb independently ran MiXCR on the 5' RACE reads; one entry per CDR3 protein. The table records under 300,000 distinct CDR3 sequences, 15% to 20% of them present only once. Sequencing was carried out using PBMCs or a T cell subset sorted from them (not recorded which). The source of these receptors is a young man who had mild COVID-19 (a few samples of this study predate the infection). Cell type and time point are not known. Each CDR3 is given with its conserved first and last residue. Fields, in order: V gene, clone size, J gene, D gene, CDR3 protein, CDR3 DNA. The D gene is left open where the match is weak. The size field is filled for only some rows; it gives once, few, many or a size class.

v_call: TRBV27; clone_size: many; j_call: TRBJ2-4; d_call: TRBD2; cdr3_aa: CASRTSGGDIQYF; cdr3_nt: TGTGCCAGCAGGACCTCGGGGGGAGACATTCAGTACTTC
v_call: TRBV5-1; clone_size: many; j_call: TRBJ1-1; d_call: .; cdr3_aa: CASSLRGTEAFF; cdr3_nt: TGCGCCAGCAGCCTCAGGGGCACTGAAGCTTTCTTT
v_call: TRBV9; clone_size: .; j_call: TRBJ2-1; d_call: TRBD1; cdr3_aa: CASSPPDREDEQFF; cdr3_nt: TGTGCCAGCAGCCCTCCGGACAGGGAAGATGAGCAGTTCTTC
v_call: TRBV7-2; clone_size: few; j_call: TRBJ2-3; d_call: TRBD2; cdr3_aa: CASSSQAGFTDTQYF; cdr3_nt: TGTGCCAGCAGCTCCCAAGCGGGGTTCACAGATACGCAGTATTTT
v_call: TRBV7-2; clone_size: .; j_call: TRBJ1-5; d_call: TRBD1; cdr3_aa: CASSSGDRAQPQHF; cdr3_nt: TGTGCCAGCAGCTCGGGGGACAGGGCTCAGCCCCAGCATTTT
v_call: TRBV5-1; clone_size: few; j_call: TRBJ2-7; d_call: .; cdr3_aa: CASSLAPRRDQDEQYF; cdr3_nt: TGCGCCAGCAGCTTAGCCCCCCGCAGGGACCAGGACGAGCAGTACTTC
v_call: TRBV9; clone_size: .; j_call: TRBJ1-1; d_call: .; cdr3_aa: CASSVAGRADTEAFF; cdr3_nt: TGTGCCAGCAGCGTAGCTGGCAGGGCGGACACTGAAGCTTTCTTT
v_call: TRBV29-1; clone_size: few; j_call: TRBJ2-6; d_call: .; cdr3_aa: CSAAQGAGANVLTF; cdr3_nt: TGCAGCGCCGCCCAGGGAGCCGGGGCCAACGTCCTGACTTTC
v_call: TRBV4-3; clone_size: once; j_call: TRBJ2-3; d_call: TRBD1; cdr3_aa: CASSPGAQGADTQYF; cdr3_nt: TGCGCCAGCAGCCCAGGAGCACAGGGGGCAGATACGCAGTATTTT
v_call: TRBV2; clone_size: .; j_call: TRBJ1-5; d_call: .; cdr3_aa: CASSKGWDQPQHF; cdr3_nt: TGTGCCAGCAGTAAAGGCTGGGATCAGCCCCAGCATTTT
v_call: TRBV6-2/TRBV6-3; clone_size: .; j_call: TRBJ1-5; d_call: .; cdr3_aa: CASRTRQEEQPQHF; cdr3_nt: TGTGCCAGCAGGACAAGACAGGAGGAACAGCCCCAGCATTTT
v_call: TRBV5-6; clone_size: few; j_call: TRBJ1-1; d_call: .; cdr3_aa: CASSLADGTEAFF; cdr3_nt: TGTGCCAGCAGCTTGGCTGATGGCACTGAAGCTTTCTTT
v_call: TRBV20-1; clone_size: .; j_call: TRBJ1-2; d_call: .; cdr3_aa: CSARTVSYGYTF; cdr3_nt: TGCAGTGCTAGAACCGTATCCTATGGCTACACCTTC
v_call: TRBV20-1; clone_size: few; j_call: TRBJ1-5; d_call: TRBD1; cdr3_aa: CSATNGLGGGRPQHF; cdr3_nt: TGCAGTGCAACCAACGGACTAGGGGGCGGTCGGCCCCAGCATTTT
v_call: TRBV14; clone_size: many; j_call: TRBJ2-1; d_call: TRBD2; cdr3_aa: CASSKRPGTSGGAYNEQFF; cdr3_nt: TGTGCCAGCAGCAAGCGTCCCGGGACTAGCGGGGGGGCCTACAATGAGCAGTTCTTC
v_call: TRBV13; clone_size: once; j_call: TRBJ2-7; d_call: .; cdr3_aa: CASSRSPGLIDNEQYF; cdr3_nt: TGTGCCAGCAGCAGATCCCCGGGACTTATAGACAACGAGCAGTACTTC
v_call: TRBV20-1; clone_size: .; j_call: TRBJ2-2; d_call: TRBD1; cdr3_aa: CSAPPRTGVSGELFF; cdr3_nt: TGCAGTGCTCCCCCCCGGACAGGGGTTTCCGGGGAGCTGTTTTTT
v_call: TRBV6-2/TRBV6-3; clone_size: few; j_call: TRBJ2-1; d_call: .; cdr3_aa: CASSYRRGPGNEQFF; cdr3_nt: TGTGCCAGCAGTTATAGGCGGGGTCCAGGCAATGAGCAGTTCTTC
v_call: TRBV10-2; clone_size: .; j_call: TRBJ2-3; d_call: .; cdr3_aa: CASSEKRLVPDTQYF; cdr3_nt: TGCGCCAGCAGTGAAAAACGCTTAGTCCCAGATACGCAGTATTTT
v_call: TRBV7-9; clone_size: .; j_call: TRBJ2-5; d_call: .; cdr3_aa: CASSSMKETQYF; cdr3_nt: TGTGCCAGCAGCTCAATGAAGGAGACCCAGTACTTC
v_call: TRBV11-2; clone_size: few; j_call: TRBJ2-1; d_call: TRBD2; cdr3_aa: CASSLRLAGGPNEQFF; cdr3_nt: TGTGCCAGCAGCCTCCGACTAGCGGGGGGGCCCAATGAGCAGTTCTTC
v_call: TRBV12-5; clone_size: few; j_call: TRBJ1-5; d_call: TRBD1; cdr3_aa: CASGLGTGGRSQPQHF; cdr3_nt: TGTGCTAGTGGTTTGGGTACAGGGGGCAGGAGTCAGCCCCAGCATTTT
v_call: TRBV15; clone_size: .; j_call: TRBJ2-3; d_call: .; cdr3_aa: CATSRAVAAGSDTQYF; cdr3_nt: TGTGCCACCAGCAGAGCTGTTGCGGCGGGTTCAGATACGCAGTATTTT
v_call: TRBV4-2; clone_size: few; j_call: TRBJ2-1; d_call: TRBD2; cdr3_aa: CASSQRERGSYNEQFF; cdr3_nt: TGTGCCAGCAGCCAACGTGAGCGGGGGTCTTACAATGAGCAGTTCTTC
v_call: TRBV7-9; clone_size: few; j_call: TRBJ1-1; d_call: .; cdr3_aa: CASSIGSEAFF; cdr3_nt: TGTGCCAGCAGCATCGGAAGTGAAGCTTTCTTT
v_call: TRBV2; clone_size: .; j_call: TRBJ2-2; d_call: TRBD2; cdr3_aa: CASSPGLAGELFF; cdr3_nt: TGTGCCAGCAGTCCGGGACTAGCCGGGGAGCTGTTTTTT
v_call: TRBV6-2/TRBV6-3; clone_size: .; j_call: TRBJ2-7; d_call: .; cdr3_aa: CASSSPDYEQYF; cdr3_nt: TGTGCCAGCAGTTCGCCGGACTACGAGCAGTACTTC
v_call: TRBV28; clone_size: .; j_call: TRBJ2-1; d_call: .; cdr3_aa: CASSLRDLGHEQFF; cdr3_nt: TGTGCCAGCAGTTTAAGGGATTTAGGGCATGAGCAGTTCTTC
v_call: TRBV4-2; clone_size: .; j_call: TRBJ1-1; d_call: TRBD1; cdr3_aa: CASSQGQGGVNTEAFF; cdr3_nt: TGTGCCAGCAGCCAGGGACAGGGCGGCGTGAACACTGAAGCTTTCTTT
v_call: TRBV18; clone_size: .; j_call: TRBJ1-4; d_call: .; cdr3_aa: CASSPLGEKLFF; cdr3_nt: TGTGCCAGCTCACCCCTAGGTGAAAAACTGTTTTTT
v_call: TRBV4-3; clone_size: .; j_call: TRBJ1-3; d_call: .; cdr3_aa: CASSQDGLSGNTIYF; cdr3_nt: TGCGCCAGCAGCCAAGATGGGCTCTCTGGAAACACCATATATTTT
v_call: TRBV4-3; clone_size: .; j_call: TRBJ2-3; d_call: .; cdr3_aa: CASSRDVSTDTQYF; cdr3_nt: TGCGCCAGCAGCCGAGACGTTTCTACAGATACGCAGTATTTT
v_call: TRBV7-2; clone_size: .; j_call: TRBJ2-2; d_call: TRBD1; cdr3_aa: CASSLVGQGRKTGELFF; cdr3_nt: TGTGCCAGCAGCTTAGTGGGACAGGGAAGGAAGACCGGGGAGCTGTTTTTT
v_call: TRBV5-6; clone_size: few; j_call: TRBJ2-5; d_call: TRBD1; cdr3_aa: CASSSGTVLQETQYF; cdr3_nt: TGTGCCAGCAGCTCCGGGACAGTTCTACAAGAGACCCAGTACTTC
v_call: TRBV4-3; clone_size: .; j_call: TRBJ2-2; d_call: .; cdr3_aa: CASSQGGVGELFF; cdr3_nt: TGCGCCAGCAGCCAAGGAGGGGTCGGGGAGCTGTTTTTT
v_call: TRBV27; clone_size: .; j_call: TRBJ2-1; d_call: TRBD1; cdr3_aa: CASTQGVGAYNEQFF; cdr3_nt: TGTGCCAGCACCCAGGGGGTGGGCGCCTACAATGAGCAGTTCTTC
v_call: TRBV3-1; clone_size: .; j_call: TRBJ2-1; d_call: TRBD2; cdr3_aa: CASSQAGTSGTVEQFF; cdr3_nt: TGTGCCAGCAGCCAAGCCGGGACTAGCGGAACGGTTGAGCAGTTCTTC
v_call: TRBV5-1; clone_size: many; j_call: TRBJ2-6; d_call: .; cdr3_aa: CASSLGTAPGANVLTF; cdr3_nt: TGCGCCAGCAGCTTGGGGACAGCTCCTGGGGCCAACGTCCTGACTTTC
v_call: TRBV7-9; clone_size: .; j_call: TRBJ1-6; d_call: TRBD1; cdr3_aa: CASNGQGHFSPLHF; cdr3_nt: TGTGCCAGCAACGGACAGGGACATTTCTCACCCCTCCACTTT
v_call: TRBV5-1; clone_size: .; j_call: TRBJ2-3; d_call: TRBD1; cdr3_aa: CASSWGQGTEADTQYF; cdr3_nt: TGCGCCAGCAGCTGGGGACAGGGAACGGAAGCAGATACGCAGTATTTT
v_call: TRBV4-1; clone_size: .; j_call: TRBJ2-3; d_call: .; cdr3_aa: CASSPRGWDTQYF; cdr3_nt: TGCGCCAGCAGCCCTAGGGGTTGGGATACGCAGTATTTT
v_call: TRBV15; clone_size: .; j_call: TRBJ1-5; d_call: TRBD1; cdr3_aa: CATSSRDSHVPQHF; cdr3_nt: TGTGCCACCAGCAGCCGGGACAGTCATGTGCCCCAGCATTTT
v_call: TRBV5-1; clone_size: .; j_call: TRBJ2-3; d_call: .; cdr3_aa: CASSLVGGGLPDTQYF; cdr3_nt: TGCGCCAGCAGCTTGGTAGGGGGGGGCCTCCCAGATACGCAGTATTTT
v_call: TRBV20-1; clone_size: .; j_call: TRBJ1-1; d_call: .; cdr3_aa: CSARNRENTEAFF; cdr3_nt: TGCAGTGCTAGAAACAGGGAGAACACTGAAGCTTTCTTT
v_call: TRBV12-3/TRBV12-4; clone_size: .; j_call: TRBJ1-4; d_call: .; cdr3_aa: CASSFLFGEKLFF; cdr3_nt: TGTGCCAGCAGTTTTCTCTTTGGAGAAAAACTGTTTTTT
v_call: TRBV12-3/TRBV12-4; clone_size: few; j_call: TRBJ1-1; d_call: TRBD1; cdr3_aa: CASSFGTGGLTEAFF; cdr3_nt: TGTGCCAGCAGTTTCGGGACAGGGGGCTTGACTGAAGCTTTCTTT
v_call: TRBV5-6; clone_size: few; j_call: TRBJ2-3; d_call: .; cdr3_aa: CASSHSGGDTQYF; cdr3_nt: TGTGCCAGCAGCCACAGCGGAGGGGATACGCAGTATTTT
v_call: TRBV7-6; clone_size: few; j_call: TRBJ1-2; d_call: .; cdr3_aa: CASSSSTSGADGYTF; cdr3_nt: TGTGCCAGCAGCTCCTCTACATCAGGGGCTGATGGCTACACCTTC
v_call: TRBV7-2; clone_size: few; j_call: TRBJ2-2; d_call: .; cdr3_aa: CASSPPGPQAGGELFF; cdr3_nt: TGTGCCAGCAGCCCTCCGGGCCCCCAGGCCGGCGGGGAGCTGTTTTTT